A single T cell receptor (beta chain) is shown here with its context. Antigen unknown. This record belongs to a study of cytomegalovirus exposure and HLA in healthy donors. For the study at large: Ancestry clustering placed around 80% of several hundred genotyped donors in the Caucasian-associated cluster. Overall study findings and caveats: In a later analysis, 15,000 to 20,000 TCR beta sequences were associated with HLA alleles at 0.05 false discovery rate.

PCR employed 60 Vbeta and 13 Jbeta primers. Sequenced by immunoSEQ multiplex PCR; TCRdb stores in-frame clones only, minus some. The sample comprises 100,000 to 150,000 clones, 75% to 85% of which are singletons, and about 1.5% rests with the top ten. The donors gave bone marrow, and they were healthy. Sequencing was carried out using PBMCs. This TCR came from a woman aged 40 to 55 in good health and CMV-seronegative.

As DNA, the CDR3 is TGTGCCAGCAGCGAGTTTTCTGGGACACGGACTGAAGCTTTCTTT. It is translated as CASSEFSGTRTEAFF. The chain carries TRBV28 and TRBJ1-1; D might be TRBD1 (6 bases). This CDR3 contains 15 residues. Germline-derived CDR1 and CDR2 are MDHEN and SYDVKM. V lost 6 bases to trimming and J lost 5 bases, with 19 bases between them.